Below are 29 T cell receptor beta chains sequenced from a single sample in a study of cytomegalovirus exposure and HLA in healthy donors. PCR used 60 Vbeta primers and 13 Jbeta primers. Here immunoSEQ multiplex PCR was the method, and the copy in TCRdb shows in-frame clones only, minus some. This specimen shows just over 20,000 clones; the ten leading clones hold more than 20%. The sample taken for sequencing was PBMCs. These receptors came from a man between 60 and 75 years old in good health and CMV-seropositive.

V usage is TRBV27 and J usage is TRBJ2-5; D not resolved. The CDR3 is 15 residues long. Germline V gene sequence: CDR1 MNHEY, CDR2 SMNVEV (reference sequence). Trimming shortened V by 6 bases and J by 1 base, and 15 bases separated the two germline ends. The CDR3 loop is CASSPLKVRQETQYF. DNA for the CDR3: TGTGCCAGCAGCCCTTTAAAAGTGCGCCAAGAGACCCAGTACTTC.

V gene TRBV29-1 combines with J gene TRBJ1-1; 7 bases are shared with TRBD1. The CDR3 totals 14 residues. The trim removed 6 bases at V and 3 bases at J, leaving 10 bases unmatched. Germline CDR1 SQVTM, CDR2 ANQGSEA. The CDR3 protein is CSVNTGVVDTEAFF. In nucleotides, the CDR3 is TGCAGCGTGAACACAGGGGTGGTAGACACTGAAGCTTTCTTT. The entire variable domain, with the rest obtained from reference TRBV29-1 and TRBJ1-1, is as follows: SAVISQKPSRDICQRGTSLTIQCQVDSQVTMMFWYRQQPGQSLTLIATANQGSEATYESGFVIDKFPISRPNLTFSTLTVSNMSPEDSSIYLCSVNTGVVDTEAFFGQGTRLTVV.

This chain connects TRBV30 to TRBJ2-7, with TRBD1 matching 7 bases. Germline loops: CDR1 GTSNPN, CDR2 SVGIG (reference sequence). Trimming removed 1 base from V and 1 base from J; junction bases left unmatched: 10. This CDR3 has 16 residues. CDR3 nucleotides: TGTGCCTGGAGTGCTCCCCGGGACAGAATATCCTACGAGCAGTACTTC. This encodes CAWSAPRDRISYEQYF.

The gene calls are TRBV25-1 and TRBJ1-1, with D maybe TRBD1 (5 bases). Trimming cost V 1 base and J 1 base, with 10 bases left between them. From germline, CDR1 is MGHDK and CDR2 SYGVNS. There are 15 residues in the CDR3. In DNA, the CDR3 is TGTGCCAGCAGTGAATGGGGCAGGGAGAACACTGAAGCTTTCTTT. As protein: CASSEWGRENTEAFF.

The V gene is TRBV4-1, the J gene TRBJ2-7, with D tentatively TRBD2 (5 bases). This CDR3 comprises 16 residues. V lost 2 bases and J lost 0, with 14 bases in between. Germline lookup yields CDR1 MGHRA and CDR2 YSYEKL. CDR3 nucleotide sequence: TGCGCCAGCAGCCAATCACAGCGGTTGATCTCCTACGAGCAGTACTTC. Its protein is CASSQSQRLISYEQYF.

The chain combines TRBV30 with TRBJ1-4, with a tentative D call TRBD1 (5 bases). The CDR3 covers 16 residues. In germline, CDR1 is GTSNPN, CDR2 SVGIG (reference sequence). Trimming shortened V by 2 bases and J by 0 bases, and 13 bases separated the two germline ends. The CDR3, as DNA: TGTGCCTGGAGTCCCGGGACGGGAGCAACTAATGAAAAACTGTTTTTT. This codes for CAWSPGTGATNEKLFF.

The chain is built from TRBV19 and TRBJ2-7; 7 nucleotides line up with TRBD1. Germline assignment: CDR1 LNHDA and CDR2 SQIVND (reference sequence). This CDR3 spans 16 amino acids. Trimming took 6 bases from V and 6 from J; bases not matched to a gene: 17. The chain's CDR3 is CASSQHAGQVKPEQYF. DNA for the CDR3: TGTGCCAGTAGCCAACACGCAGGACAGGTGAAGCCCGAGCAGTACTTC.

V and J are TRBV30 and TRBJ2-7; D may be TRBD2 (7 bases). The CDR3 length is 14 residues. Trimming removed 4 bases from V and 6 bases from J, with 19 bases in between. The V gene's germline CDR1 is GTSNPN and CDR2 SVGIG (reference sequence). CDR3 in DNA: TGTGCCTGGAACGGGGGGAATTTACAGGGCGAGCAGTACTTC. Translating gives CAWNGGNLQGEQYF.

This rearrangement joins TRBV27 to TRBJ1-2, with 10 bases aligning to TRBD1. CDR3 length equals 17 residues. Per the germline V gene, CDR1 is MNHEY and CDR2 is SMNVEV (reference sequence). The V gene end was trimmed by 5 bases and the J gene end by 7 bases; junction bases not matched to a gene: 16. The CDR3 here is CASSISRRDRGLGGYTF. CDR3 DNA: TGTGCCAGCAGTATTAGCCGCCGGGACAGGGGCCTTGGTGGCTACACCTTC.

V and J are TRBV2 and TRBJ2-1, with TRBD2 identical over 10 bases. CDR1 is SNHLY, CDR2 FYNNEI, per germline. The CDR3 covers 16 residues. V gave up 9 bases and J gave up 2 bases; unmatched junction bases: 10. The CDR3, as DNA: TGTGCCAGTGCTAGGGCTAGCGGGAGCGCCTACAATGAGCAGTTCTTC. Protein sequence: CASARASGSAYNEQFF.

This chain links TRBV5-4 with TRBJ2-7; 9 bases agree with TRBD1. Germline assignment: CDR1 SGHNT and CDR2 YYREEE (reference sequence). The J segment lost 2 bases and the V segment lost 4 bases, leaving 4 bases of the junction unmatched. The CDR3 has 14 amino acids. CDR3 residues: CASSPRDRAYEQYF. CDR3 DNA sequence: TGTGCCAGCAGCCCGCGGGACAGGGCCTACGAGCAGTACTTC.

CDR3 nucleotides: TGTGCCAGCAGCTTTGACGCGGACCCGAGGACAAGTACCGCCGCGGGAGAGCAGTACTTC. It is translated as CASSFDADPRTSTAAGEQYF. The rearrangement joins TRBV12-1 to TRBJ2-7; no DNA check was done on the table's D call, TRBD2. TRBV12-1 is an annotated pseudogene. The CDR3 has 20 residues.

This chain joins TRBV10-3 and TRBJ1-4; 7 bases agree with TRBD1. The V gene's germline CDR1 is ENHRY and CDR2 SYGVKD. This CDR3 spans 14 amino acids. J gave up 4 bases and V 5 bases, and 4 bases lay outside the gene matches. The CDR3: CAISPGQHNEKLFF. As DNA, the CDR3 is TGTGCCATCAGTCCGGGACAGCATAATGAAAAACTGTTTTTT.

CDR3 sequence reads: CASSSDSLRYEQYF. The DNA for the CDR3 is TGTGCCAGCAGCTCGGACAGCCTGAGGTACGAGCAGTACTTC. This chain joins TRBV7-8 and TRBJ2-7, with D perhaps TRBD1 (6 bases). Trimming took off 4 bases at V and 4 bases at J, with 14 bases between the two ends. There are 14 residues in the CDR3. From germline, CDR1 is SGHVS and CDR2 FQNEAQ.

The chain combines TRBV21-1 with TRBJ2-7; the table's D gene call, TRBD1, was not cross checked with the DNA. TRBV21-1 is a listed pseudogene. The CDR3 sequence is 15 residues long. The CDR3 spells CASSTRDRSSYEQYF. The CDR3 region has the DNA TGTGCCAGCAGCACCCGGGACAGGAGCTCCTACGAGCAGTACTTC.

The chain combines TRBV10-3 with TRBJ2-5; D is ambiguous. V was trimmed by 0 bases and J by 1 base, leaving 6 bases between them. The CDR3 sequence is 14 residues long. In germline, CDR1 is ENHRY, CDR2 SYGVKD. The CDR3 region has the DNA TGTGCCATCAGTGAGTCACAATCCCAAGAGACCCAGTACTTC. Protein product: CAISESQSQETQYF.

The J gene is TRBJ2-7, the V gene TRBV30; no clear D. V lost 2 bases to trimming and J lost 6 bases, with 8 bases between them. CDR3 length equals 11 residues. Germline V CDR1 and CDR2: GTSNPN, SVGIG (reference sequence). DNA for the CDR3: TGTGCCTGGAGTCTGAGAGGCGAGCAGTACTTC. It yields the protein CAWSLRGEQYF. Combining the CDR3 with reference TRBV30 and TRBJ2-7 gives the whole variable domain SQTIHQWPATLVQPVGSPLSLECTVEGTSNPNLYWYRQAAGRGLQLLFYSVGIGQISSEVPQNLSASRPQDRQFILSSKKLLLSDSGFYLCAWSLRGEQYFGPGTRLTVT.

The chain is built from TRBV5-4 and TRBJ1-2; D not certain. Germline CDR1 SGHNT, CDR2 YYREEE (reference sequence). Deletions cut 1 base from V and 2 bases from J, with 21 bases between. The CDR3 extends over 18 amino acids. CDR3 in amino acids: CASSLSGTLALRNYGYTF. The CDR3 nucleotides are TGTGCCAGCAGCTTGTCAGGCACTCTGGCTTTACGGAACTATGGCTACACCTTC.

The chain couples TRBV6-5 to TRBJ1-5; no definite D call. CDR1 is MNHEY and CDR2 is SVGAGI in the germline V gene. There are 13 residues in the CDR3. With 8 bases removed from V and 1 base from J, the gap between germline ends came to 9 bases. The CDR3 here is CASSSSSNQPQHF. CDR3 in DNA: TGTGCCAGCTCGAGTTCCAGCAATCAGCCCCAGCATTTT.

The chain carries TRBV29-1 and TRBJ1-2, with a tentative D call TRBD1 (5 bases). V was clipped by 0 bases and J by 4 bases, with 12 bases between them. The CDR3 loop spans 14 amino acids. The germline gives CDR1 SQVTM, CDR2 ANQGSEA. CDR3 in amino acids: CSVEEAGGGYGYTF. CDR3 nucleotide sequence: TGCAGCGTTGAAGAAGCCGGGGGGGGCTATGGCTACACCTTC.

The rearrangement uses TRBV19 and TRBJ2-2; 7 bases align to TRBD1. The germline CDR1 and CDR2 sequences are LNHDA and SQIVND (reference sequence). Unmatched junction bases numbered 7, after V lost 5 bases and J lost 7 bases. This CDR3 region has 14 residues. The CDR3 DNA follows: TGTGCCAGTAGTGTGGACAGGTTTGGCGGGGAGCTGTTTTTT. Translating it yields CASSVDRFGGELFF.

The chain joins TRBV7-9 to TRBJ2-1; 10 nucleotides agree with TRBD2. The CDR3 runs 15 residues. The germline gives CDR1 SEHNR, CDR2 FQNEAQ (reference sequence). Trimming at V came to 5 bases and at J to 8 bases, leaving 9 bases not matched to a gene. The CDR3 here is CASSPGTSDIDEQFF. CDR3 sequence (DNA): TGTGCCAGCAGCCCCGGGACTAGCGATATCGATGAGCAGTTCTTC.

The chain joins TRBV18 to TRBJ1-3, with 8 bases aligning to TRBD1. J lost 3 bases, V lost 2 bases, and 15 bases had no gene match. Germline values: CDR1 KGHSH, CDR2 LQKENI. The CDR3 loop spans 19 amino acids. The CDR3 region has the DNA TGTGCCAGCTCACCAACGACCGGAAAGGCAGGGGGCTTTGGAAACACCATATATTTT. Translating gives CASSPTTGKAGGFGNTIYF.

The rearrangement uses TRBV5-1 and TRBJ1-5; TRBD1 is a possible D gene (5 bases). V lost 0 bases to trimming and J lost 2 bases, with 9 bases between them. This CDR3 has 15 residues. Germline values: CDR1 SGHRS, CDR2 YFSETQ. In DNA, the CDR3 is TGCGCCAGCAGCTTGGCCCCGGGGGGCAATCAGCCCCAGCATTTT. Translation: CASSLAPGGNQPQHF.

For the CDR3, the DNA is TGTGCCAGCTCGCCGCAGGGGCAAACTGAAGCTTTCTTT. It yields the protein CASSPQGQTEAFF. The chain is built from TRBV18 and TRBJ1-1; D might be TRBD1 (6 bases). This CDR3 is 13 amino acids long. From germline, CDR1 is KGHSH and CDR2 LQKENI. V was pared by 6 bases and J by 5 bases, with 13 bases between. Supplemented by reference TRBV18 and TRBJ1-1, the full variable domain reads NAGVMQNPRHLVRRRGQEARLRCSPMKGHSHVYWYRQLPEEGLKFMVYLQKENIIDESGMPKERFSAEFPKEGPSILRIQQVVRGDSAAYFCASSPQGQTEAFFGQGTRLTVV.

V is TRBV18 and J is TRBJ2-1, with 7 bases identical to TRBD1. Germline V CDR1 and CDR2: KGHSH, LQKENI. V lost 5 bases, J lost 4 bases, and 8 bases stayed unmatched. This CDR3 contains 15 residues. The CDR3 loop reads CASSSQGPLYNEQFF. DNA of the CDR3: TGTGCCAGCTCATCACAGGGGCCGCTTTACAATGAGCAGTTCTTC.

V and J are TRBV5-1 and TRBJ2-3; 9 positions agree with TRBD1. With V trimmed by 3 bases and J by 6 bases, 8 bases remained unmatched. The V gene's germline CDR1 is SGHRS and CDR2 YFSETQ. This CDR3 spans 15 amino acids. CDR3 loop: CASSSGTGLGDTQYF. The CDR3 coding sequence is TGCGCCAGCAGCTCGGGGACAGGGTTGGGTGATACGCAGTATTTT. The full variable domain, with the rest looked up from reference TRBV5-1 and TRBJ2-3, is KAGVTQTPRYLIKTRGQQVTLSCSPISGHRSVSWYQQTPGQGLQFLFEYFSETQRNKGNFPGRFSGRQFSNSRSEMNVSTLELGDSALYLCASSSGTGLGDTQYFGPGTRLTVL.

The chain carries TRBV29-1 and TRBJ1-5; D gene uncertain. The V gene's germline CDR1 is SQVTM and CDR2 ANQGSEA. Trimming shortened V by 7 bases and J by 0 bases, and 10 bases separated the two germline ends. The CDR3 has 13 amino acids. This CDR3 is CSALENSNQPQHF. The CDR3 DNA reads TGCAGCGCCCTTGAGAATAGCAATCAGCCCCAGCATTTT. The full variable domain, rest sourced from reference TRBV29-1 and TRBJ1-5, is SAVISQKPSRDICQRGTSLTIQCQVDSQVTMMFWYRQQPGQSLTLIATANQGSEATYESGFVIDKFPISRPNLTFSTLTVSNMSPEDSSIYLCSALENSNQPQHFGDGTRLSIL.

The V gene is TRBV10-2, the J gene TRBJ1-1; D gene uncertain. Germline CDR1 WSHSY, CDR2 SAAADI. CDR3 length equals 17 residues. V was trimmed by 0 bases and J by 6 bases, leaving 20 bases between them. The CDR3 bases are TGCGCCAGCAGTGAGTCGAATGCGTTCGGGCGGGAACCTGAAGCTTTCTTT. It translates to CASSESNAFGREPEAFF.